This TCR beta chain was obtained from a study of blood T cells in healthy people across ages. The authors ran a second PCR of about 6 to 12 cycles using a sample-barcoded 5' primer and a J-beta primer mix. A single record per CDR3 protein comes from TCRdb applying MiXCR to the 5' RACE reads. The sample includes about 800,000 distinct CDR3 sequences, 20% to 30% of them seen just once. The length of the CDR3 is 14 residues. Per the germline V gene, CDR1 is SGHTA and CDR2 is FQGNSA. J was trimmed by 10 bases and V by 0 bases; bases with no gene match: 8. This clonotype was observed at least ten times. The same data also contributed to another study, on T cells of mothers and their children. That source notes: Mothers gave over 8.5 million TCR beta CDR3 reads each, and children several million each.

This sequence was found in a boy aged 10-17 years in good health. The source material was blood. V and J are TRBV7-2 and TRBJ1-2, with 7 bases fitting TRBD1. This chain's CDR3 is CASSLARDSALYTF. CDR3 nucleotides: TGTGCCAGCAGCTTAGCGCGGGACAGCGCACTCTACACCTTC. The variable domain in full, completed from reference TRBV7-2 and TRBJ1-2, reads GAGVSQSPSNKVTEKGKDVELRCDPISGHTALYWYRQSLGQGLEFLIYFQGNSAPDKSGLPSDRFSAERTGGSVSTLTIQRTQQEDSAVYLCASSLARDSALYTFGSGTRLTVV.